The 20 T cell receptor beta chains presented below share a single source sample, sequenced in a study of beta chain features in type 1 diabetes. The authors reverse transcribed all of the isolated RNA, so sequencing captured expressed TCRB transcripts. TCRdb keeps only in-frame clones here, not all; method: immunoSEQ multiplex PCR. The sample includes hundreds of thousands of clones, around 15% of them seen just once. The specimen was naive CD4+ T cells from blood. The origin of the receptors is a man younger than 35 in good health.

The J gene is TRBJ1-2, the V gene TRBV5-6; D is perhaps TRBD1 (6 bases). Germline-derived CDR1 and CDR2 are SGHDT and YYEEEE. The ends were cut back, 4 bases at V and 6 bases at J, with 10 bases in the middle. This CDR3 has 12 residues. As DNA, the CDR3 is TGTGCCAGCAGCACAGGGAGCCATGGCTACACCTTC. Its translation: CASSTGSHGYTF.

There are a few counts of this clone. As DNA, the CDR3 is TGTGCCAGCAGCGTAGGGCCCCTCACAGGGGTCGAGCAGTACTTC. Translated, it gives CASSVGPLTGVEQYF. J is TRBJ2-7 and V is TRBV9, with 7 bases that match TRBD1. This CDR3 contains 15 residues. V gave up 0 bases and J gave up 6 bases; unmatched junction bases: 9. Per the germline V gene, CDR1 is SGDLS and CDR2 is YYNGEE. Combining the CDR3 with reference TRBV9 and TRBJ2-7 gives the whole variable domain DSGVTQTPKHLITATGQRVTLRCSPRSGDLSVYWYQQSLDQGLQFLIQYYNGEERAKGNILERFSAQQFPDLHSELNLSSLELGDSALYFCASSVGPLTGVEQYFGPGTRLTVT.

This clone was found a few times. The chain couples TRBV29-1 to TRBJ1-4; D is perhaps TRBD1 (5 bases). The CDR3 is 14 residues long. Germline V gene sequence: CDR1 SQVTM, CDR2 ANQGSEA. V lost 4 bases to trimming and J lost 4 bases, with 13 bases between them. CDR3 in amino acids: CSVVPGLHNEKLFF. In DNA form, the CDR3 reads TGCAGCGTTGTACCGGGACTCCATAATGAAAAACTGTTTTTT.

This chain links TRBV9 with TRBJ2-3; TRBD1 aligns across 9 bases. The junction had 6 bases not matched to a gene; V was cut back by 2 bases and J by 5 bases. This CDR3 has 15 residues. In germline, CDR1 is SGDLS, CDR2 YYNGEE. CDR3 residues: CASSVSGDREDTQYF. In nucleotides, the CDR3 is TGTGCCAGCAGCGTTAGTGGGGACAGGGAAGATACGCAGTATTTT.

This clone has more than one count but fewer than ten. The chain links TRBV7-9 to TRBJ1-6; no clear D. This CDR3 region has 12 residues. Germline V gives CDR1 SEHNR, CDR2 FQNEAQ (reference sequence). Trimming pared 5 bases from V and 7 bases from J, leaving 6 bases between. CDR3 DNA sequence: TGTGCCAGCAGCCGGACCAATTCACCCCTCCACTTT. This sequence encodes CASSRTNSPLHF.

The chain carries TRBV27 and TRBJ2-1, with TRBD2 identical over 8 bases. Germline V CDR1 and CDR2: MNHEY, SMNVEV (reference sequence). V shed 5 bases and J 4 bases; nucleotides not matched to a gene: 10. CDR3 length equals 16 residues. In nucleotides, the CDR3 is TGTGCCAGCAGTCTCCCATTGGGCGGGGGGTACAATGAGCAGTTCTTC. It specifies CASSLPLGGGYNEQFF.

The chain links TRBV6-4 to TRBJ2-7, with a possible D match to TRBD1 (5 bases). CDR1 is MRHNA, CDR2 SNTAGT, per germline. The CDR3 covers 12 residues. The V gene lost 6 bases and the J gene lost 2 bases, with 8 bases spanning the gap. The DNA for the CDR3 is TGTGCCAGCAGAATGACAGCCTACGAGCAGTACTTC. This encodes CASRMTAYEQYF.

This clone was observed a handful of times. This chain uses TRBV5-6 with TRBJ2-5; 9 nucleotides align to TRBD1. The CDR3 totals 13 residues. Germline assignment: CDR1 SGHDT and CDR2 YYEEEE. The junction had 4 bases not matched to a gene; V was cut back by 4 bases and J by 6 bases. CDR3 in DNA: TGTGCCAGCAGCGGAAACAGGGGGCAGACCCAGTACTTC. Its translation is CASSGNRGQTQYF.

The V call is TRBV7-2, the J call TRBJ2-7, with 9 positions matching TRBD2. J was trimmed by 0 bases and V by 2 bases; bases with no gene match: 2. There are 15 residues in the CDR3. Germline V lookup: CDR1 SGHTA, CDR2 FQGNSA. The CDR3 DNA reads TGTGCCAGCAGCTTATGGCGGGGGGGCTCCTACGAGCAGTACTTC. Residues: CASSLWRGGSYEQYF.

In this sample, this clone turned up a few times. The V call is TRBV28, the J call TRBJ1-1; 10 bases map to TRBD1. Germline CDR1 is MDHEN and CDR2 is SYDVKM. The CDR3 has 15 amino acids. J was trimmed by 6 bases and V by 4 bases; bases with no gene match: 8. The CDR3 here is CASSSSGTGVSEAFF. In DNA form, the CDR3 reads TGTGCCAGCAGTTCCTCCGGGACAGGGGTCTCTGAAGCTTTCTTT. Combining the CDR3 with reference TRBV28 and TRBJ1-1 gives the whole variable domain DVKVTQSSRYLVKRTGEKVFLECVQDMDHENMFWYRQDPGLGLRLIYFSYDVKMKEKGDIPEGYSVSREKKERFSLILESASTNQTSMYLCASSSSGTGVSEAFFGQGTRLTVV.

This clone appeared a few times. The rearrangement uses TRBV2 and TRBJ1-6; 8 bases agree with TRBD1. CDR3 length equals 14 residues. The germline V gene encodes CDR1 SNHLY and CDR2 FYNNEI. The V and J ends lost 6 bases and 7 bases, in that order; junction bases with no gene match: 5. DNA for the CDR3: TGTGCCAGCAGACATCAGGGGGCGAATTCACCCCTCCACTTT. This gives the protein CASRHQGANSPLHF. Combining the CDR3 with reference TRBV2 and TRBJ1-6 gives the whole variable domain EPEVTQTPSHQVTQMGQEVILRCVPISNHLYFYWYRQILGQKVEFLVSFYNNEISEKSEIFDDQFSVERPDGSNFTLKIRSTKLEDSAMYFCASRHQGANSPLHFGNGTRLTVT.

The V gene is TRBV4-1, the J gene TRBJ1-3; D call uncertain. The V gene lost 1 base and the J gene lost 4 bases, with 14 bases spanning the gap. This CDR3 has 16 residues. CDR1 and CDR2 (germline): MGHRA, YSYEKL. The CDR3 nucleotides are TGCGCCAGCAGCCAAGGAGCGCAGGCAACGGGAAACACCATATATTTT. Amino acid sequence: CASSQGAQATGNTIYF.

This rearrangement joins TRBV7-2 to TRBJ2-7; D may be TRBD1 (6 bases). Trimming took off 2 bases at V and 6 bases at J, with 14 bases between the two ends. Germline CDR1 and CDR2: SGHTA and FQGNSA. There are 14 residues in the CDR3. CDR3 nucleotides: TGTGCCAGCAGCTTAAGCCAGGGGCAACGCGAGCAGTACTTC. Amino acids: CASSLSQGQREQYF.

This clone came up a few times. The chain carries TRBV2 and TRBJ1-6; D might be TRBD1 (6 bases). V was cut by 3 bases and J by 7 bases, with 13 bases left in between. The CDR3 covers 15 residues. Germline V gene lookup returns CDR1 SNHLY and CDR2 FYNNEI. CDR3 coding DNA: TGTGCCAGCAGTGAGGAGACAGGTGAAAATTCACCCCTCCACTTT. Its protein is CASSEETGENSPLHF.

This clone occurred a few times. This sequence joins TRBV19 and TRBJ2-5; D is unclear. Germline-derived CDR1 and CDR2 are LNHDA and SQIVND (reference sequence). CDR3 length: 11 amino acids. V lost 2 bases to trimming and J lost 7 bases, with 5 bases between them. CDR3 sequence (DNA): TGTGCCAGTAGTATATGGGGGACCCAGTACTTC. Translating it yields CASSIWGTQYF.

This clone has only a few counts. J is TRBJ2-5 and V is TRBV2; D might be TRBD2 (6 bases). This CDR3 contains 15 residues. Trimming removed 4 bases from V and 4 bases from J, with 16 bases in between. Germline V gives CDR1 SNHLY, CDR2 FYNNEI. The CDR3 DNA follows: TGTGCCAGCAGTGCCGATATGGCGGGGCGAGAGACCCAGTACTTC. Translated: CASSADMAGRETQYF. Full variable domain (remainder filled in from reference TRBV2 and TRBJ2-5): EPEVTQTPSHQVTQMGQEVILRCVPISNHLYFYWYRQILGQKVEFLVSFYNNEISEKSEIFDDQFSVERPDGSNFTLKIRSTKLEDSAMYFCASSADMAGRETQYFGPGTRLLVL.

A few counts support this clone. V is TRBV7-2 and J is TRBJ2-3, with D unclear. From germline, CDR1 is SGHTA and CDR2 FQGNSA. Trimming left V 2 bases short and J 1 base short, with 10 bases between. The CDR3 runs to 15 residues. CDR3: CASSLRVGRTDTQYF. CDR3 nucleotides: TGTGCCAGCAGCTTACGAGTAGGCCGCACAGATACGCAGTATTTT.

The V call is TRBV6-5, the J call TRBJ1-5; D uncertain. The CDR3 spans 14 residues. CDR1 is MNHEY, CDR2 SVGAGI, per germline. V was trimmed by 2 bases and J by 4 bases, leaving 9 bases between them. As DNA, the CDR3 is TGTGCCAGCAGTTACGGCAGTGGGAATCAGCCCCAGCATTTT. Encoded protein: CASSYGSGNQPQHF.

This clone turned up a few times. The J gene is TRBJ1-1, the V gene TRBV29-1; D not certain. Per the germline V gene, CDR1 is SQVTM and CDR2 is ANQGSEA. Trimming stripped 3 bases from V and 0 bases from J, with 8 bases between. This CDR3 has 13 residues. The CDR3 is CSVDTGLNTEAFF. Written as DNA, the CDR3 is TGCAGCGTTGATACCGGGCTGAACACTGAAGCTTTCTTT.

The sample holds a few counts of this clone. V is TRBV28 and J is TRBJ2-3; 8 bases align to TRBD1. CDR3 size: 17 residues. Losses at the gene ends were 4 bases for V and 6 bases for J; bases not matched to a gene: 15. CDR1 and CDR2 (germline): MDHEN, SYDVKM. For the CDR3, the DNA is TGTGCCAGCAGTTCCAACCGGGTCAGGGGGCTGGCGGATACGCAGTATTTT. Its translation: CASSSNRVRGLADTQYF.